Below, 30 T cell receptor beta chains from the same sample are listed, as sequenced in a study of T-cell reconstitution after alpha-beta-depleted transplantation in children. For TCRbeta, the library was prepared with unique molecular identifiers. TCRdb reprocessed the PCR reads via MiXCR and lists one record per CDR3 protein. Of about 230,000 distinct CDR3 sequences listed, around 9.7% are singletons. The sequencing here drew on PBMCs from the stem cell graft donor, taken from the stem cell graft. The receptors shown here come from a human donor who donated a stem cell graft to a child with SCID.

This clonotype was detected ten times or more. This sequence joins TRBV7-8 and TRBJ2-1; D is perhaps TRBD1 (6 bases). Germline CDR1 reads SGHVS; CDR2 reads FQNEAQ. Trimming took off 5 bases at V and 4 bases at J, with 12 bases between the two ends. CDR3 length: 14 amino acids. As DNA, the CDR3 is TGTGCCAGCAGCCCTAGGACAGCTTACAATGAGCAGTTCTTC. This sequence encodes CASSPRTAYNEQFF.

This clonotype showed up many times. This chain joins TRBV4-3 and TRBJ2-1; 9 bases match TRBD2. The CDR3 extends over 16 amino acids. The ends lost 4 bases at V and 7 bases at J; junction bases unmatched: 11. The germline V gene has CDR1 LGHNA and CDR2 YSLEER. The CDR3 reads CASSPLAGDASNEQFF. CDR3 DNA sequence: TGCGCCAGCAGCCCATTAGCGGGGGACGCTAGTAATGAGCAGTTCTTC.

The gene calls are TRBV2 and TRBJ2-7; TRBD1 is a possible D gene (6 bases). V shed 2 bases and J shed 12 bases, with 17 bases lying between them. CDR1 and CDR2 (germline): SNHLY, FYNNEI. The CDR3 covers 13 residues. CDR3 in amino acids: CASSEWEGGGRYF. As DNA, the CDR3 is TGTGCCAGCAGTGAATGGGAAGGGGGTGGTCGGTACTTC.

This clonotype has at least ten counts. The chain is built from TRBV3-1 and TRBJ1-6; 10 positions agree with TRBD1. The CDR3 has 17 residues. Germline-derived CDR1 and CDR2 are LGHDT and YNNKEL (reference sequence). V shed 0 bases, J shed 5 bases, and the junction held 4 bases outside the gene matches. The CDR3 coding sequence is TGTGCCAGCAGCCAAGATGGGACAGGGGTCCATAATTCACCCCTCCACTTT. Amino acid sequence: CASSQDGTGVHNSPLHF.

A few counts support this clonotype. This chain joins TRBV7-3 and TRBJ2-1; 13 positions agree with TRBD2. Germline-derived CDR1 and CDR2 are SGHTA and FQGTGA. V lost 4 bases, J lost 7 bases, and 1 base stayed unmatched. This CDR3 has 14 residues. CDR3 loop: CASSWTSGGNEQFF. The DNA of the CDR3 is TGTGCCAGCAGCTGGACTAGCGGGGGTAATGAGCAGTTCTTC. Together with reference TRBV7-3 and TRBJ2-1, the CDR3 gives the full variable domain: GAGVSQTPSNKVTEKGKYVELRCDPISGHTALYWYRQSLGQGPEFLIYFQGTGAADDSGLPNDRFFAVRPEGSVSTLKIQRTERGDSAVYLCASSWTSGGNEQFFGPGTRLTVL.

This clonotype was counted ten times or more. The CDR3 DNA reads TGTGCCAGCAGCCTACAGGGGGATGGAAACACCATATATTTT. Its protein is CASSLQGDGNTIYF. The chain joins TRBV4-2 to TRBJ1-3; 8 bases are a match to TRBD1. Looked up from germline, CDR1 is LGHNA and CDR2 is YNFKEQ. The CDR3 spans 14 residues. The junction had 2 bases not matched to a gene; V was cut back by 4 bases and J by 3 bases.

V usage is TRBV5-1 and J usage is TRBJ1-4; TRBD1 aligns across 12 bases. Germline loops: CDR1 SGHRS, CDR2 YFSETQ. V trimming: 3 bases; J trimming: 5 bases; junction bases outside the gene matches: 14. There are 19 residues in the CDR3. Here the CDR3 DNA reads TGCGCCAGCAGCTCACTGCCGGGACAGGGGGCGGCGGCCAATGAAAAACTGTTTTTT. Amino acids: CASSSLPGQGAAANEKLFF. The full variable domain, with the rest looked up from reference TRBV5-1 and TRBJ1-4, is KAGVTQTPRYLIKTRGQQVTLSCSPISGHRSVSWYQQTPGQGLQFLFEYFSETQRNKGNFPGRFSGRQFSNSRSEMNVSTLELGDSALYLCASSSLPGQGAAANEKLFFGSGTQLSVL.

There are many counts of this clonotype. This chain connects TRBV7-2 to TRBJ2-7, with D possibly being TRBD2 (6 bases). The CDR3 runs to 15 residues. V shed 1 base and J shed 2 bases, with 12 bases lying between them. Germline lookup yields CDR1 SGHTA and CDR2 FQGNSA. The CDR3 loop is CASSLELATTYEQYF. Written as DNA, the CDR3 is TGTGCCAGCAGCTTAGAACTAGCTACGACCTACGAGCAGTACTTC.

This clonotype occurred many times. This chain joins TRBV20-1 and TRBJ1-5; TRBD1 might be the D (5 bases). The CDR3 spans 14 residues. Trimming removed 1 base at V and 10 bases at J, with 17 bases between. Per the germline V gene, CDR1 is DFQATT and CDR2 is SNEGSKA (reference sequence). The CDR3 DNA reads TGCAGTGCTAGAGTTGGGGGTGGCTCAGATCCCCAGCATTTT. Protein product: CSARVGGGSDPQHF.

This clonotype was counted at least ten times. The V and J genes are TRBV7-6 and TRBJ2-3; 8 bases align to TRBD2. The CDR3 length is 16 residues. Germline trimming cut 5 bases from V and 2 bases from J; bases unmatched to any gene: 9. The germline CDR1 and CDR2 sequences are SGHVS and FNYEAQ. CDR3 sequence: CASSEKRGTFTDTQYF. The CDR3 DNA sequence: TGTGCCAGCAGCGAAAAGCGGGGGACTTTCACAGATACGCAGTATTTT. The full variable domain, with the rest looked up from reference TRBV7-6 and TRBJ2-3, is GAGVSQSPRYKVTKRGQDVALRCDPISGHVSLYWYRQALGQGPEFLTYFNYEAQQDKSGLPNDRFSAERPEGSISTLTIQRTEQRDSAMYRCASSEKRGTFTDTQYFGPGTRLTVL.

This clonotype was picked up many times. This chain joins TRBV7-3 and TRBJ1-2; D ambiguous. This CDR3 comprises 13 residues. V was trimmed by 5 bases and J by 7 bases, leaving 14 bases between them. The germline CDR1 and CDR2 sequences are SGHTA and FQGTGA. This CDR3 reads CASSPRHNGGYTF. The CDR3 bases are TGTGCCAGCAGCCCCCGACATAACGGTGGCTACACCTTC.

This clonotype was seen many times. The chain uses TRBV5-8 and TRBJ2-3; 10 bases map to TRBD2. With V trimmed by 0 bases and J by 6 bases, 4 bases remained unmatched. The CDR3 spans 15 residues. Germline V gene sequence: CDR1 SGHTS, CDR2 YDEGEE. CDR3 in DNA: TGTGCCAGCAGCTTGGGGCTAGCGGGGGTGGATACGCAGTATTTT. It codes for CASSLGLAGVDTQYF.

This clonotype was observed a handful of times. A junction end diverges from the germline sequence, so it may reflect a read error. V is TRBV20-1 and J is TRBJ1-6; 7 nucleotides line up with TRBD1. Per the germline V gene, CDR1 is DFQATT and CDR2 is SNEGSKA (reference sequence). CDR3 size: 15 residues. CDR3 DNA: TGCTGTGCTAGCGGACAGGCGGTAACTAATTCACCCCTCCACTTT. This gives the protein CCASGQAVTNSPLHF.

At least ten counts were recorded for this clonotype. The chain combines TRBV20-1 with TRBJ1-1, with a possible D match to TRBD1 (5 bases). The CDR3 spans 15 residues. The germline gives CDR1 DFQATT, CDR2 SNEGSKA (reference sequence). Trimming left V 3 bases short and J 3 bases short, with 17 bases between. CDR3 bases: TGCAGTGCTAGGGAGGCGGGGGTCGGGCACACTGAAGCTTTCTTT. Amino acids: CSAREAGVGHTEAFF.

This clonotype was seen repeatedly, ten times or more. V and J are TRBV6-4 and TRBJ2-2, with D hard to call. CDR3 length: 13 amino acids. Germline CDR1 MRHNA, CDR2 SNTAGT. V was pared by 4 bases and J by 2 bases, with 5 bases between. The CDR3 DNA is TGTGCCAGCAGTGTACAAAACACCGGGGAGCTGTTTTTT. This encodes CASSVQNTGELFF.

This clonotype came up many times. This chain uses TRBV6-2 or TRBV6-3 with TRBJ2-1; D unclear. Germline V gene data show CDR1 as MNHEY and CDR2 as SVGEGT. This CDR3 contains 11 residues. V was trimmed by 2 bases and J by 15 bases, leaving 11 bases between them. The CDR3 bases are TGTGCCAGCAGTTACGCCTACTCACTGTTCTTC. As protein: CASSYAYSLFF.

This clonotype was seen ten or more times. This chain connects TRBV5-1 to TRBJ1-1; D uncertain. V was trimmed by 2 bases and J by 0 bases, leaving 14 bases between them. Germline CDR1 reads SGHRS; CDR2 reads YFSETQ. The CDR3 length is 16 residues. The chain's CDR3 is CASSLGTSLMNTEAFF. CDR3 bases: TGCGCCAGCAGCTTAGGAACAAGCTTGATGAACACTGAAGCTTTCTTT.

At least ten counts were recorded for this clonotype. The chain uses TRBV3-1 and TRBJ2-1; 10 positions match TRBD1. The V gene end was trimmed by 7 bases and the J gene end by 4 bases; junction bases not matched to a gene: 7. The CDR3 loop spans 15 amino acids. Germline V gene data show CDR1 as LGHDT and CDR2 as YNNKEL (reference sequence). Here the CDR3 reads CASTPGTGAYNEQFF. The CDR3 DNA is TGTGCCAGCACTCCCGGGACAGGGGCTTACAATGAGCAGTTCTTC.

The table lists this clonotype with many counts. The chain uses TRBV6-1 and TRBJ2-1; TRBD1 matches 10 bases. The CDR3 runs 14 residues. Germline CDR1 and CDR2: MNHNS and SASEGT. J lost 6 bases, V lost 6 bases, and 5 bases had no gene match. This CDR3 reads CASSPRDRGNEQFF. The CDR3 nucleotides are TGTGCCAGCAGCCCACGGGACAGGGGCAATGAGCAGTTCTTC.

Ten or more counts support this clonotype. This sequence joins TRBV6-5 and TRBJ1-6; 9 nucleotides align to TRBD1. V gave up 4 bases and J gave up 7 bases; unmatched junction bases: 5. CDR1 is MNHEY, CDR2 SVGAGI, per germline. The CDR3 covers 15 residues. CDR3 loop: CASSFLTGGNSPLHF. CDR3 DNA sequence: TGTGCCAGCAGTTTTCTAACAGGGGGCAATTCACCCCTCCACTTT.

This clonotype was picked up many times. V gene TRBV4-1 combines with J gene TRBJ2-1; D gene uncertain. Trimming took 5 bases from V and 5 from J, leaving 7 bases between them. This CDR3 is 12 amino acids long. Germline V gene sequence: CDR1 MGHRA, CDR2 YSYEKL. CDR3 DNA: TGCGCCAGCAGCTACCAACACAATGAGCAGTTCTTC. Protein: CASSYQHNEQFF.

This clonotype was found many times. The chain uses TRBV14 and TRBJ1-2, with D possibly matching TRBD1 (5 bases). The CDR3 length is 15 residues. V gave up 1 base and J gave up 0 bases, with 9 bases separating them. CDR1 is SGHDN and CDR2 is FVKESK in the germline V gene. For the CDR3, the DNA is TGTGCCAGCAGCCAAGTTGGGGCTACTAACTATGGCTACACCTTC. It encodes CASSQVGATNYGYTF.

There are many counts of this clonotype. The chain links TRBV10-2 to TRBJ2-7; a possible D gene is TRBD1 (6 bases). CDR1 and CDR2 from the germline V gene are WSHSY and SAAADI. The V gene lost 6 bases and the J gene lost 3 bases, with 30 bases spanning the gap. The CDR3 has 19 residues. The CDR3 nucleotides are TGCGCCAGCAGGTGGGGCCCAGGGGTAGAAAAGTGGACCTTCTACGAGCAGTACTTC. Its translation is CASRWGPGVEKWTFYEQYF.

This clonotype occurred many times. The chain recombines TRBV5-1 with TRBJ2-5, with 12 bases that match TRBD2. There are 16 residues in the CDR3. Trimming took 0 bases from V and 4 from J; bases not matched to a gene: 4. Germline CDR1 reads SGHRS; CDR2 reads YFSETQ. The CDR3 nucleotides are TGCGCCAGCAGCTTGGAACCGGGACTAGCGGGAGAGACCCAGTACTTC. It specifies CASSLEPGLAGETQYF.

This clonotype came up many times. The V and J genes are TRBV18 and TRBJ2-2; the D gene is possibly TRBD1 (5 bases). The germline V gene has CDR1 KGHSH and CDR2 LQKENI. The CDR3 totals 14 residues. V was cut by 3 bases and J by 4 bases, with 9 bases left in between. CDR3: CASSPTAATGELFF. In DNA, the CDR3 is TGTGCCAGCTCACCGACAGCTGCCACCGGGGAGCTGTTTTTT.

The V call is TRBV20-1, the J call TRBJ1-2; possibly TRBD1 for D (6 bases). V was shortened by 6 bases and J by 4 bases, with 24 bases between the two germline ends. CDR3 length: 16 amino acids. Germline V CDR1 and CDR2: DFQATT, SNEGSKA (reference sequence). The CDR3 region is CSAREGGRGRSYGYTF. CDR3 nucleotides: TGCAGTGCGCGTGAGGGGGGGCGGGGGCGAAGCTATGGCTACACCTTC.

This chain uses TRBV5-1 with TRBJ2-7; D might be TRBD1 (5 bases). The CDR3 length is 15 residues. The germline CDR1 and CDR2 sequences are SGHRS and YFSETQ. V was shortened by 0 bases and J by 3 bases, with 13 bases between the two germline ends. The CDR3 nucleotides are TGCGCCAGCAGCTTGGGGGGCAGAAGCGACTACGAGCAGTACTTC. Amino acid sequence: CASSLGGRSDYEQYF.

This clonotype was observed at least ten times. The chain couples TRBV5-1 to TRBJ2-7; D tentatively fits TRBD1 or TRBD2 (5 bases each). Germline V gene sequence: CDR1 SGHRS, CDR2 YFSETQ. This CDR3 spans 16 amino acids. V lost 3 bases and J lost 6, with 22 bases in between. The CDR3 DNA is TGCGCCAGCAGCTCCACCTTCCGGGACCCAGGGACCGAGCAGTACTTC. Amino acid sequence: CASSSTFRDPGTEQYF. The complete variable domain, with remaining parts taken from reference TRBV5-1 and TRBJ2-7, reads KAGVTQTPRYLIKTRGQQVTLSCSPISGHRSVSWYQQTPGQGLQFLFEYFSETQRNKGNFPGRFSGRQFSNSRSEMNVSTLELGDSALYLCASSSTFRDPGTEQYFGPGTRLTVT.

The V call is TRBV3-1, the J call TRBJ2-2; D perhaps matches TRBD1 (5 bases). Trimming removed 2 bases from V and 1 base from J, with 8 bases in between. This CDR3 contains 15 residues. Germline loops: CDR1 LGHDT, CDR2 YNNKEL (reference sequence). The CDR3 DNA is TGTGCCAGCAGCCAAAACAGGCGGAACACCGGGGAGCTGTTTTTT. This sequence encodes CASSQNRRNTGELFF.

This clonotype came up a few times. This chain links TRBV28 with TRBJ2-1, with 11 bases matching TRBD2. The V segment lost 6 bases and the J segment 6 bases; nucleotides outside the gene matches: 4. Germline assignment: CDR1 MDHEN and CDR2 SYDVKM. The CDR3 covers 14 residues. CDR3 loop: CASSIAGGRNEQFF. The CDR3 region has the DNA TGTGCCAGCAGCATAGCGGGGGGGCGCAATGAGCAGTTCTTC.